This entry describes one T cell receptor (beta chain). This entry comes from a study of cytomegalovirus exposure and HLA in healthy donors. Germline V gene lookup returns CDR1 SGHRS and CDR2 YFSETQ. This CDR3 spans 20 amino acids. Trimming took 0 bases from V and 5 from J; bases not matched to a gene: 15. Generated by immunoSEQ multiplex PCR, the TCRdb table keeps only in-frame clones and is missing some. This sample yields about 400,000 clones, of which roughly 89% are seen a single time; 0.8% to 0.85% belongs to the top ten. The sequenced sample was PBMCs. The sequence was obtained from a woman aged 18-30 years in good health and CMV-seronegative. This chain connects TRBV5-1 to TRBJ2-1, with 12 bases matching TRBD2. The CDR3 bases are TGCGCCAGCAGCTTGGGCCCCGCTCTAAGGACTAGCGGGGATAACAATGAGCAGTTCTTC. It encodes CASSLGPALRTSGDNNEQFF. Using reference TRBV5-1 and TRBJ2-1 for the parts outside the CDR3, the full variable domain is KAGVTQTPRYLIKTRGQQVTLSCSPISGHRSVSWYQQTPGQGLQFLFEYFSETQRNKGNFPGRFSGRQFSNSRSEMNVSTLELGDSALYLCASSLGPALRTSGDNNEQFFGPGTRLTVL.